This TCR beta chain was profiled in a study of OX40 agonist ivuxolimab in advanced cancers. Study-level background: The study gave patients intravenous ivuxolimab at 0.01 to 10 mg/kg every 2 weeks. Whole-study findings and limits: Averaged across samples, CD8+ T cells carried more expanded clones than CD4+ did. Normalized expansion of T-cell clones was also low for some nonresponders.

The study sampled blood at baseline, cycle 4 day 1, and cycle 7 day 1. Germline loops: CDR1 SNHLY, CDR2 FYNNEI. The CDR3 is 16 residues long. Germline trimming cut 10 bases from V and 1 base from J; bases unmatched to any gene: 7. Clones were read by immunoSEQ multiplex PCR, and TCRdb kept only the in-frame ones, dropping some. In the table there are a few thousand clones, around 70% of which are singletons. This clone was detected a few times. What it binds is not known. The sequencing here drew on CD4+ or CD8+ T cells sorted from blood, taken in a trial of the OX40 agonist ivuxolimab. This chain links TRBV2 with TRBJ2-2; TRBD2 aligns across 12 bases. The TCR comes from an adult with an advanced solid tumor such as melanoma, head and neck, liver or kidney cancer. DNA for the CDR3: TGTGCCATCCTAGCGGGGGGGCCACGGAACACCGGGGAGCTGTTTTTT. Translation: CAILAGGPRNTGELFF.